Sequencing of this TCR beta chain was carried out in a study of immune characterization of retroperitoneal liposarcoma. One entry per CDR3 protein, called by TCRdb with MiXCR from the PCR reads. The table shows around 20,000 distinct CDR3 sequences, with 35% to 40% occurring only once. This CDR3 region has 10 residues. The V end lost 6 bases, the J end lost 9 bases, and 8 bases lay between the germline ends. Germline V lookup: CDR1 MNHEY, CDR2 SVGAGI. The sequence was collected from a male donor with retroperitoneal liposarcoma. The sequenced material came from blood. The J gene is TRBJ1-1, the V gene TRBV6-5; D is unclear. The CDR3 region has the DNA TGTGCCAGCAGAGAGAACCAAGCTTTCTTT. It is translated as CASRENQAFF.